The source of this TCR beta chain is a study of T cell responses to AZD1222 COVID-19 vaccine. This clone was recorded only once. Germline CDR1 reads SGHAT; CDR2 reads FQDESV (reference sequence). Unmatched junction bases numbered 9, after V lost 6 bases and J lost 5 bases. The CDR3 consists of 14 residues. TCRdb's copy holds only in-frame clones and misses some; the assay was immunoSEQ multiplex PCR. The table shows about 130,000 clones, with roughly nine tenths occurring only once. The sequence came from an adult in good health. V gene TRBV11-1 combines with J gene TRBJ2-5, with 7 bases fitting TRBD2. The input for sequencing was peripheral blood, taken on day 0 of AZD1222 vaccination. This CDR3 reads CASSQWGGVETQYF. DNA of the CDR3: TGTGCCAGCAGTCAATGGGGGGGGGTCGAGACCCAGTACTTC.